These 2 T cell receptor beta chains came from one sample sequenced in a study of T cells in Graves' hyperthyroidism and ophthalmopathy. TCR beta CDR3 regions were amplified from RNA transcripts. TCR CDR3 underwent first-round RT-PCR with the HTBI primer set. TCRdb called the multiplex PCR reads again in MiXCR, with one record for every CDR3 protein. The table has about 410,000 distinct CDR3 sequences, roughly 14% seen once; the top ten hold roughly 13%. Sequences were obtained from blood. The receptor source for this set is a man between 18 and 29 years old with Graves' ophthalmopathy.

The chain is built from TRBV11-2 and TRBJ2-1, with D perhaps matching TRBD2 (5 bases). Germline loops: CDR1 SGHAT, CDR2 FQNNGV. Trimming pared 8 bases from V and 8 bases from J, leaving 10 bases between. CDR3 length: 11 amino acids. CDR3 region: CASGSGHEQFF. The CDR3 DNA sequence: TGTGCCAGCGGGAGCGGTCATGAGCAGTTCTTC.

Ten or more counts support this clonotype. The chain has TRBV6-1 and TRBJ2-6; no clear D gene. The CDR3 totals 14 residues. Germline V lookup: CDR1 MNHNS, CDR2 SASEGT. Trimming left V 5 bases short and J 2 bases short, with 7 bases between. The CDR3 sequence is CASSYGTGANVLTF. CDR3 sequence (DNA): TGTGCCAGCAGTTATGGGACTGGGGCCAACGTCCTGACTTTC.